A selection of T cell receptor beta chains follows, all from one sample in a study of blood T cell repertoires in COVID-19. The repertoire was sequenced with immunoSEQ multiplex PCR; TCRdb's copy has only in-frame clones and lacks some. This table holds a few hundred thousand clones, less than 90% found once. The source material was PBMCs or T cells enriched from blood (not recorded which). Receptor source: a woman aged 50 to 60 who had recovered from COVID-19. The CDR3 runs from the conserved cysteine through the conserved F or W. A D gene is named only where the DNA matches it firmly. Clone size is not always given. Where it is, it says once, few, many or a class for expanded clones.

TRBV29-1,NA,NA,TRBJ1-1,CSVELPAVLSEAFF,TGCAGCGTTGAACTTCCCGCAGTTCTCTCTGAAGCTTTCTTT
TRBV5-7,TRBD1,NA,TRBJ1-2,CASSRKKPDRELYGYTF,TGTGCCAGCAGCCGAAAAAAGCCTGACAGGGAACTGTATGGCTACACCTTC
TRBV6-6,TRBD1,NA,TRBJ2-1,CASSQNTGTGGSNEQFF,TGTGCCAGCAGTCAAAACACCGGGACAGGGGGCTCCAATGAGCAGTTCTTC
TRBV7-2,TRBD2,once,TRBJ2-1,CASSLATSGGAHEQFF,TGTGCCAGCAGCTTAGCAACTAGCGGGGGGGCGCATGAGCAGTTCTTC
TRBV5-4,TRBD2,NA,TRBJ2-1,CASGGLADNEQFF,TGTGCCAGCGGCGGGCTAGCGGACAATGAGCAGTTCTTC
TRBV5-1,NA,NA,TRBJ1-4,CASSISGSGGEKLFF,TGCGCCAGCAGCATTTCAGGGTCGGGAGGGGAAAAACTGTTTTTT
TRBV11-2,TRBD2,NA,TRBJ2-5,CASSWGLAGFRETQYF,TGTGCCAGCAGCTGGGGACTAGCGGGATTTAGGGAGACCCAGTACTTC
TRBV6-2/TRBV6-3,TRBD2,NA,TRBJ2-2,CASSLLAGSTGELFF,TGTGCCAGCAGTTTGTTAGCGGGGTCCACCGGGGAGCTGTTTTTT
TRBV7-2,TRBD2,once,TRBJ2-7,CASSLETSRIPYEQYF,TGTGCCAGCAGCTTAGAGACTAGCCGAATCCCCTACGAGCAGTACTTC
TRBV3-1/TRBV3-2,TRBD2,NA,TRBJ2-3,CASSKSGGTDTQYF,TGTGCCAGCAGCAAGAGCGGGGGTACAGATACGCAGTATTTT
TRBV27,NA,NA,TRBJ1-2,CASSFEGHRMNYGYTF,TGTGCCAGCAGTTTCGAGGGACACAGGATGAATTATGGCTACACCTTC
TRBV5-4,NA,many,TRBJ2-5,CASSPLSAGRETQYF,TGTGCCAGCAGCCCCCTCTCCGCGGGACGGGAGACCCAGTACTTC
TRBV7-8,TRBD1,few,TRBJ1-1,CASSLRQGGRNTEAFF,TGTGCCAGCAGCCTTCGACAGGGTGGCCGGAACACTGAAGCTTTCTTT
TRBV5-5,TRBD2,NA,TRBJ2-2,CASTMGLAGVGLFF,TGTGCCAGCACCATGGGACTAGCGGGAGTAGGGCTGTTTTTT
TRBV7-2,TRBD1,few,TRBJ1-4,CASSPWTGINEKLFF,TGTGCCAGCAGCCCCTGGACAGGGATTAATGAAAAACTGTTTTTT
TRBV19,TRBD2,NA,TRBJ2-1,CASSIGGTSTGEQFF,TGTGCCAGTAGTATAGGCGGGACTAGTACTGGTGAGCAGTTCTTC
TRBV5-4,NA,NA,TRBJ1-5,CASSLYTGGGTQPQHF,TGTGCCAGCAGCTTATATACCGGGGGGGGGACTCAGCCCCAGCATTTT
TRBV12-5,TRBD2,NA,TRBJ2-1,CASSGLAGQNEQFF,TGTGCTAGTTCTGGACTAGCGGGCCAGAATGAGCAGTTCTTC
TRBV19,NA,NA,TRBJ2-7,CASRRGEDEQYF,TGTGCCAGTAGGAGAGGGGAGGACGAGCAGTACTTC
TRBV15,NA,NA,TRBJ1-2,CATSRLADSNYGYTF,TGTGCCACCAGCAGACTAGCCGATTCTAACTATGGCTACACCTTC
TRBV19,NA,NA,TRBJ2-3,CASSTSGLLSADTQYF,TGTGCCAGTAGTACCTCGGGATTGCTAAGCGCAGATACGCAGTATTTT
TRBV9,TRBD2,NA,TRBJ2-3,CASSVRAGGGGDGDTQYF,TGTGCCAGCAGCGTAAGGGCCGGAGGCGGGGGGGATGGGGATACGCAGTATTTT
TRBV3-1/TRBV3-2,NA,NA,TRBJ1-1,CASSQQGRGTEAFF,TGTGCCAGCAGCCAACAGGGGAGGGGGACTGAAGCTTTCTTT
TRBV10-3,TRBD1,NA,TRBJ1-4,CAISSPGQGATNEKLFF,TGTGCCATCAGTTCGCCGGGACAGGGGGCGACTAATGAAAAACTGTTTTTT
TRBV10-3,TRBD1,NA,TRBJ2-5,CAIRGTGTQETQYF,TGTGCCATCAGGGGGACAGGGACCCAAGAGACCCAGTACTTC
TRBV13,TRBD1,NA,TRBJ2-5,CASSWGQTLGTQYF,TGTGCCAGCAGCTGGGGACAGACCCTGGGGACCCAGTACTTC
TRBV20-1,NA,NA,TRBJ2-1,CSASPRNRNEQFF,TGCAGTGCTAGTCCCAGGAACAGAAATGAGCAGTTCTTC
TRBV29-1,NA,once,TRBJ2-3,CSVEDGGLTRTDTQYF,TGCAGCGTTGAAGATGGGGGACTTACGAGGACAGATACGCAGTATTTT
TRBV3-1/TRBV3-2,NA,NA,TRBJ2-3,CASSRGASGTDTQYF,TGTGCCAGCAGCCGCGGGGCTAGCGGCACAGATACGCAGTATTTT
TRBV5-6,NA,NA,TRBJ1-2,CASSLGVGLSAGGYTF,TGTGCCAGCAGCTTAGGTGTGGGGCTCTCAGCGGGAGGCTACACCTTC
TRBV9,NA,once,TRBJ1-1,CASSVAGRMNTEAFF,TGTGCCAGCAGCGTAGCTGGGAGGATGAACACTGAAGCTTTCTTT
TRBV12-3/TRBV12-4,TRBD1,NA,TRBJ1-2,CASSWTGPYGYTF,TGTGCCAGCAGTTGGACAGGTCCCTATGGCTACACCTTC
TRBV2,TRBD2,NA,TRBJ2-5,CASSRGGPLEETQYF,TGTGCCAGCAGCCGCGGGGGGCCGCTTGAAGAGACCCAGTACTTC
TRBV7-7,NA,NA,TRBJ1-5,CASSLAGGPGSCCRQPQHF,TGTGCCAGCAGCTTAGCCGGGGGACCAGGCTCATGCTGTCGGCAGCCCCAGCATTTT
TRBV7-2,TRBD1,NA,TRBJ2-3,CASSPATGGVVDTQYF,TGTGCCAGCAGCCCAGCGACAGGGGGCGTGGTAGATACGCAGTATTTT
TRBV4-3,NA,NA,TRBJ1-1,CASSHNKNTEAFF,TGCGCCAGCAGCCACAACAAGAACACTGAAGCTTTCTTT
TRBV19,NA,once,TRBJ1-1,CASSRDRLENTEAFF,TGTGCCAGTAGTCGTGACAGGTTAGAAAACACTGAAGCTTTCTTT
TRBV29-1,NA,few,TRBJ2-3,CSVEGTPGRRTDTQYF,TGCAGCGTTGAGGGGACTCCGGGACGGAGGACAGATACGCAGTATTTT
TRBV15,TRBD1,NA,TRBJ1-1,CATSRVPGGSGEAFF,TGTGCCACCAGCAGAGTTCCAGGGGGGTCGGGTGAAGCTTTCTTT
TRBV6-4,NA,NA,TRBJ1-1,CASRSGPGIEAFF,TGTGCCAGCAGATCCGGACCAGGGATTGAAGCTTTCTTT
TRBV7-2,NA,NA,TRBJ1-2,CASSKTVLPGYTF,TGTGCCAGCAGCAAAACAGTCCTCCCTGGCTACACCTTC
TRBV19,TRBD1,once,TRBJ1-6,CASSMTRTGGNSPLHF,TGTGCCAGTAGTATGACACGGACAGGGGGTAATTCACCCCTCCACTTT
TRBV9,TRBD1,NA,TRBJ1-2,CASSEGQQYGYTF,TGTGCCAGCAGCGAGGGACAGCAATATGGCTACACCTTC
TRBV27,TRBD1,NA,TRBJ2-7,CASTSTGTGKAKQYF,TGTGCCAGCACCTCGACGGGGACAGGGAAAGCAAAGCAGTACTTC
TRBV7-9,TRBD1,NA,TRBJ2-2,CASSWNPTGPNTGELFF,TGTGCCAGCAGTTGGAACCCGACAGGGCCGAACACCGGGGAGCTGTTTTTT
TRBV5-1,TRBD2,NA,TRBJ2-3,CASSLAPTSGYTDTQYF,TGCGCCAGCAGCTTGGCTCCGACTAGCGGCTACACAGATACGCAGTATTTT
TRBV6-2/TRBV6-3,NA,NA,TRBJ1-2,CASSPRDSDPNYGYTF,TGTGCCAGCAGTCCCAGGGACTCGGATCCTAACTATGGCTACACCTTC
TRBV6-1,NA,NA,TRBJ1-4,CASSEGLESLNEKLFF,TGTGCCAGCAGTGAAGGTTTGGAGTCCTTAAATGAAAAACTGTTTTTT
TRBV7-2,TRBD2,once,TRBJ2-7,CASSTGGTRQQYF,TGTGCCAGCAGTACGGGGGGGACTAGGCAGCAGTACTTC
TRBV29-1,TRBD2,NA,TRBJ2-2,CSVDRAGMNTGELFF,TGCAGCGTTGATCGAGCGGGGATGAACACCGGGGAGCTGTTTTTT
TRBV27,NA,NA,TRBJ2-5,CASSLLPGRGTRETQYF,TGTGCCAGCAGTTTATTGCCAGGGCGCGGAACACGAGAGACCCAGTACTTC
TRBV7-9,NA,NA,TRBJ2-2,CASSGANPNTGELFF,TGTGCCAGCAGTGGGGCTAACCCGAACACCGGGGAGCTGTTTTTT
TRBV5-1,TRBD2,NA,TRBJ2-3,CASSLVGGTTDTQYF,TGCGCCAGCAGCTTGGTGGGGGGGACCACAGATACGCAGTATTTT